This T cell receptor beta chain stems from a study of CXCR3-negative and CXCR3-positive naive CD8 T cells. Study results and limitations: Researchers report CXCR3 expression partially decreased after cryopreservation, with fresh PBMCs used in most assays. CXCR3-positive naive cells had more hydrophobic TRB CDR3s than CXCR3-negative naive cells.

A remark on this clonotype: The antigen is unknown.

UMI-tagged TRB cDNA libraries were built via 5' RACE. TCRdb re-called the 5' RACE reads, yielding one record per CDR3 amino acid sequence without DNA. Here the sample table reports under 85,000 distinct CDR3 sequences. This TCR derives from a human donor in good health. Some clones in this sample may be carry-over from other donors' samples. Sequencing input: naive CXCR3- CD8+ T cells from blood. Subset described: CD45RO-CCR7+CD27+CD95- naive CD8+ T cells lacking CXCR3 (TNR3-).

CDR3 in amino acids: CASSLLDQLFF. This sequence joins TRBV3-1 and TRBJ2-2. The CDR3 is 11 residues long. CDR1 LGHDT and CDR2 YNNKEL come from the germline V gene (reference sequence).